These 3 T cell receptor beta chains share one sample of origin, sequenced in a study of shared clonotypes between healthy human individuals. It was CD45RO-negative cells, positively selected for CCR7, that made up naive CD8 cells, with terminally differentiated effector memory CD45RA+ cells excluded. TCRdb's table, derived via immunoSEQ multiplex PCR, lists solely in-frame clones and lacks some. The data show 550,000 to 750,000 clones, under 95% seen once. Sequencing was carried out using naive CD8+ T cells sorted from blood. These receptors all stem from a man aged 25-45 years in good health.

V usage is TRBV6-4 and J usage is TRBJ2-7; weak D call: TRBD2 (6 bases). The germline V and J ends were trimmed by 5 bases and 3 bases, with 17 bases remaining between them. The CDR3 consists of 15 residues. Germline assignment: CDR1 MRHNA and CDR2 SNTAGT. CDR3: CASSTAGRKRYEQYF. CDR3 DNA: TGTGCCAGCAGTACAGCGGGTCGGAAACGCTACGAGCAGTACTTC.

This chain connects TRBV27 to TRBJ2-7; 8 positions agree with TRBD1. The CDR3 consists of 13 residues. CDR1 MNHEY and CDR2 SMNVEV come from the germline V gene (reference sequence). The trim removed 4 bases at V and 9 bases at J, leaving 8 bases unmatched. CDR3 amino acids: CASSYGTGEGQYF. The CDR3 DNA follows: TGTGCCAGCAGTTACGGGACAGGAGAAGGGCAGTACTTC.

The chain couples TRBV5-1 to TRBJ1-2; D is unclear. The ends were cut back, 1 base at V and 0 bases at J, with 7 bases in the middle. CDR1 and CDR2 (germline): SGHRS, YFSETQ. The length of the CDR3 is 14 residues. The CDR3 DNA reads TGCGCCAGCAGCTTGTACGGCGCTAACTATGGCTACACCTTC. Translated, it gives CASSLYGANYGYTF.